Given below is one T cell receptor (beta chain) in context. Those enrolled in Seattle joined during active infection and were followed longitudinally afterward. This sample was taken from a study of blood T cell repertoires in COVID-19. Whole-study context: The samples span acute and convalescent COVID-19 from the United States, Italy and Spain. The cDNA or gDNA used as material had been derived from T cells, B-cell-depleted T cells, or PBMCs.

Method: immunoSEQ multiplex PCR; TCRdb's copy keeps in-frame clones and lacks some. The table lists some 250,000 clones, roughly nine tenths of them singletons. V was cut by 2 bases and J by 3 bases, with 13 bases left in between. Germline CDR1 is ENHRY and CDR2 is SYGVKD. The CDR3 totals 16 residues. This clonotype was obtained from a woman aged 30 to 39 with COVID-19, enrolled during active disease. The V and J genes are TRBV10-3 and TRBJ1-4; a possible D gene is TRBD1 (6 bases). What was sequenced was peripheral blood. As DNA, the CDR3 is TGTGCCATCAGTGAGAAAGGGGGTTTTGCTAATGAAAAACTGTTTTTT. This gives the protein CAISEKGGFANEKLFF.